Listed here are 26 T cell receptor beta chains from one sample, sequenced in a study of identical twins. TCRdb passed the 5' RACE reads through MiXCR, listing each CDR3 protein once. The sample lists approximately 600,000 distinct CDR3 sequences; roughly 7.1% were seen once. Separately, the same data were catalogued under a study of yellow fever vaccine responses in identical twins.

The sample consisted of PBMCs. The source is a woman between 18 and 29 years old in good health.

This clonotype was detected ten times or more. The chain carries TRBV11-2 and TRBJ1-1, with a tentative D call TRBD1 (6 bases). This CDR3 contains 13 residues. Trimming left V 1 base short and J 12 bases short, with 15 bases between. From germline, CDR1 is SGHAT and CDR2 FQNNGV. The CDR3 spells CASSLGQDVKTFF. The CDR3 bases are TGTGCCAGCAGCTTAGGACAGGATGTGAAAACTTTCTTT. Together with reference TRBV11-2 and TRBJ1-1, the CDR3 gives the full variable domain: EAGVAQSPRYKIIEKRQSVAFWCNPISGHATLYWYQQILGQGPKLLIQFQNNGVVDDSQLPKDRFSAERLKGVDSTLKIQPAKLEDSAVYLCASSLGQDVKTFFGQGTRLTVV.

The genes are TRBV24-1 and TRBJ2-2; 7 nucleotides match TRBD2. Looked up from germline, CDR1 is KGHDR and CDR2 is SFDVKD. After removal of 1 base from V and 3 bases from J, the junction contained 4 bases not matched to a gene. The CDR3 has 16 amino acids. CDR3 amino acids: CATSDFSSGDTGELFF. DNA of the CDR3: TGTGCCACCAGTGATTTTTCTAGCGGTGACACCGGGGAGCTGTTTTTT.

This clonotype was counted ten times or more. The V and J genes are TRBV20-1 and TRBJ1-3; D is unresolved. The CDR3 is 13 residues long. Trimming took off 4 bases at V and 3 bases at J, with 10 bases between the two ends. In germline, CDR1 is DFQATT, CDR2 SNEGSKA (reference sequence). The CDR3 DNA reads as TGCAGTGCTAAACCGGGCAATGGAAACACCATATATTTT. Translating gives CSAKPGNGNTIYF.

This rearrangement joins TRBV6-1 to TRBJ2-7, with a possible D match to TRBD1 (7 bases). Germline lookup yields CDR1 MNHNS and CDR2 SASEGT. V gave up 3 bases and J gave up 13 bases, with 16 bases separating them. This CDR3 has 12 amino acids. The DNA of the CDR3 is TGTGCCAGCAGTGATGCGGGACAGCCTTTATACGTC. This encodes CASSDAGQPLYV.

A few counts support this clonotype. The CDR3 region has the DNA TGCGCCAGCAGCCATGGACAGGGGGGGTATGGCTACACCTTC. Translation: CASSHGQGGYGYTF. This chain uses TRBV5-1 with TRBJ1-2; 10 bases map to TRBD1. Trimming removed 4 bases from V and 5 bases from J; junction bases left unmatched: 5. Germline V gene lookup returns CDR1 SGHRS and CDR2 YFSETQ. The CDR3 covers 14 residues.

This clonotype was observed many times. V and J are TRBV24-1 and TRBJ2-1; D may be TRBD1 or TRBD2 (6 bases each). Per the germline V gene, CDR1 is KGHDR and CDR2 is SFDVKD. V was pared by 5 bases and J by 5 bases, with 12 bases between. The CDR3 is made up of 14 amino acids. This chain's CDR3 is CATSAPGGHNEQFF. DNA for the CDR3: TGTGCCACCAGTGCTCCCGGGGGCCACAATGAGCAGTTCTTC.

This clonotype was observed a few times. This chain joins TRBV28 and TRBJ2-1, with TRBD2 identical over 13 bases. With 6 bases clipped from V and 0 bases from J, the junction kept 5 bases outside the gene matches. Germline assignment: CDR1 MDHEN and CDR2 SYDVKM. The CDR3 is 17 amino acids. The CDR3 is CASRLAGGPSSYNEQFF. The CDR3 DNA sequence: TGTGCCAGCAGACTAGCGGGGGGGCCTAGCTCCTACAATGAGCAGTTCTTC.

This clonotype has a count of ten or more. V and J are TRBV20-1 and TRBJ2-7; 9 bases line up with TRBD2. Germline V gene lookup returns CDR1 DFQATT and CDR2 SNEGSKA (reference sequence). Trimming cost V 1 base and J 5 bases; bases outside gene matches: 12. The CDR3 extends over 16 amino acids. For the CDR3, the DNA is TGCAGTGCTAGAGGCCGCACAAGCGGGAGGAAGCACGAGCAGTACTTC. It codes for CSARGRTSGRKHEQYF.

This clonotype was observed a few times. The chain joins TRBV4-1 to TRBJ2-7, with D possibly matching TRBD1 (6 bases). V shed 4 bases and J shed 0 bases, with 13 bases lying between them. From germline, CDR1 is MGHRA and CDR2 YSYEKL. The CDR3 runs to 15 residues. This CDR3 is CASSPSRGTSYEQYF. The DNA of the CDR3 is TGCGCCAGCAGCCCTAGCAGGGGTACCTCCTACGAGCAGTACTTC.

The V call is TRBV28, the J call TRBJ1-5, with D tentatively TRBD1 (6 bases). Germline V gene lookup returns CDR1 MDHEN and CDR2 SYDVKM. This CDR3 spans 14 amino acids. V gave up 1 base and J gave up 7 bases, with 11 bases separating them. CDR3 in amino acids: CASSLFTRGQPQHF. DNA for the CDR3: TGTGCCAGCAGTTTATTTACCAGGGGACAGCCCCAGCATTTT. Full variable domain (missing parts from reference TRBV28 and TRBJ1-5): DVKVTQSSRYLVKRTGEKVFLECVQDMDHENMFWYRQDPGLGLRLIYFSYDVKMKEKGDIPEGYSVSREKKERFSLILESASTNQTSMYLCASSLFTRGQPQHFGDGTRLSIL.

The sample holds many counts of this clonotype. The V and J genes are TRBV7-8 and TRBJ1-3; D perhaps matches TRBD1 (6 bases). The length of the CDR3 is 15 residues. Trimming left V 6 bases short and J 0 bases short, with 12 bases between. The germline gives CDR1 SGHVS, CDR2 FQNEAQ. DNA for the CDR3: TGTGCCAGCAGTTCAGGGGTTCCCTCTGGAAACACCATATATTTT. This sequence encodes CASSSGVPSGNTIYF.

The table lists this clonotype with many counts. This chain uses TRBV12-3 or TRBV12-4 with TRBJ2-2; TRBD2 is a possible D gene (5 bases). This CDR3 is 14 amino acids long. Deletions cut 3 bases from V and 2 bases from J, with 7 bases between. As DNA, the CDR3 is TGTGCCAGCAGTTTCGACTACAACACCGGGGAGCTGTTTTTT. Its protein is CASSFDYNTGELFF.

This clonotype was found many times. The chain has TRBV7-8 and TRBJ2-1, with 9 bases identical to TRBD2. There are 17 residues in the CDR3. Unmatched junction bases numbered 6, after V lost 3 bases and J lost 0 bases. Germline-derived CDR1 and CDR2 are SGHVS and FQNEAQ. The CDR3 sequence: CASSLGTSGFSYNEQFF. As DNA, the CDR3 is TGTGCCAGCAGCTTGGGAACTAGCGGGTTCTCCTACAATGAGCAGTTCTTC.

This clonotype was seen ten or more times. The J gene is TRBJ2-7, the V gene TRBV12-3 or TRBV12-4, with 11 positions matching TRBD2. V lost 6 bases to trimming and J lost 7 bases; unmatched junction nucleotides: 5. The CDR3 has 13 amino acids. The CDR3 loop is CASRKLAGEEQYF. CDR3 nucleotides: TGTGCCAGCAGAAAACTAGCGGGAGAGGAGCAGTACTTC.

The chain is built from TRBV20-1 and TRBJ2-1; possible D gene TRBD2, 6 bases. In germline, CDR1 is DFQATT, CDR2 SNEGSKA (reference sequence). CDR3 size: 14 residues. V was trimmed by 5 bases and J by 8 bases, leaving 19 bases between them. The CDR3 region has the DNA TGCAGTGCTGATTCCGGGAGACCTAGCGATGAGCAGTTCTTC. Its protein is CSADSGRPSDEQFF.

The CDR3 reads CASSSPFWRQYF. The CDR3 nucleotides read TGTGCCAGCAGCTCTCCCTTTTGGAGACAGTACTTC. The gene calls are TRBV7-8 and TRBJ2-5, with D unresolved. CDR1 and CDR2 (germline): SGHVS, FQNEAQ. The CDR3 covers 12 residues. V shed 4 bases and J shed 11 bases, with 14 bases lying between them.

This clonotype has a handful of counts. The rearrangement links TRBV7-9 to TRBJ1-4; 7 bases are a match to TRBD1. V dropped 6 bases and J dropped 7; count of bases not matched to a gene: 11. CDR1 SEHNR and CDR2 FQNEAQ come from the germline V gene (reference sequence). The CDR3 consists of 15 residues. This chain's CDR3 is CASRPRQGSTEKLFF. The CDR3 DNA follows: TGTGCCAGCAGACCGAGACAGGGAAGTACTGAAAAACTGTTTTTT.

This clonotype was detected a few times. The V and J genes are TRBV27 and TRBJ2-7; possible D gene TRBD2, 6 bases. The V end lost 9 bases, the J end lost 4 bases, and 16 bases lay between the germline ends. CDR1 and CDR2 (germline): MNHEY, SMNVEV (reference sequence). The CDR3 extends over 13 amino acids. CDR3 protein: CASHRGIRYEQYF. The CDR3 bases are TGTGCCAGTCACCGGGGGATTCGGTACGAGCAGTACTTC.

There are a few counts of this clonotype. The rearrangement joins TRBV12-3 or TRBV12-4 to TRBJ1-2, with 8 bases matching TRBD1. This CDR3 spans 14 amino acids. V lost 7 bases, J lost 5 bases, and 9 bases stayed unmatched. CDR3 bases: TGTGCCAGCATGTCCGGGACAGGAGGTTATGGCTACACCTTC. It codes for CASMSGTGGYGYTF.

The CDR3 spells CSVLLRDRPEGRFGRRSTDTQYF. The CDR3 DNA is TGCAGCGTTCTCCTCCGGGACCGGCCCGAGGGTCGATTCGGGCGACGAAGCACAGATACGCAGTATTTT. The J gene is TRBJ2-3, the V gene TRBV29-1, with D perhaps given as TRBD1 or TRBD2 (5 bases each). This CDR3 is 23 amino acids long. The germline gives CDR1 SQVTM, CDR2 ANQGSEA. The V end was cut by 5 bases, the J end by 0 bases, with 39 bases between.

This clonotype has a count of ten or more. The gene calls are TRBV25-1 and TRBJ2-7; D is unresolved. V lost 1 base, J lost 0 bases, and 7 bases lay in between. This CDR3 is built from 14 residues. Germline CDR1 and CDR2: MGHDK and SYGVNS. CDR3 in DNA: TGTGCCAGCAGTGAATCTGCTAGCTCCTACGAGCAGTACGTC. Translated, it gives CASSESASSYEQYV.

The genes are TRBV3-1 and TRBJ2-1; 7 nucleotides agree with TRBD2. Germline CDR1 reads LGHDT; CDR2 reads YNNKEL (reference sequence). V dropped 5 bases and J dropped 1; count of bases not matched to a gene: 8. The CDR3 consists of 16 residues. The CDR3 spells CASSGGDGRSYNEQFF. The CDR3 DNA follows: TGTGCCAGCAGCGGTGGGGACGGGAGGTCCTACAATGAGCAGTTCTTC.

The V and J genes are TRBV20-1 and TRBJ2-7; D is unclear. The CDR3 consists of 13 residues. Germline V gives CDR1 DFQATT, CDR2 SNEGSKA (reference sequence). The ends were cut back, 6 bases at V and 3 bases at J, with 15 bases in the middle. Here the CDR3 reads CSADMRSGYEQYF. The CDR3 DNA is TGCAGTGCAGACATGCGGTCAGGCTACGAGCAGTACTTC.

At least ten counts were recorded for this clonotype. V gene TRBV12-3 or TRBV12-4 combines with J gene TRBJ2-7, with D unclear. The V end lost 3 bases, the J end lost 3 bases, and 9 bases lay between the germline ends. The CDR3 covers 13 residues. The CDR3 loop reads CASSFGHNYEQYF. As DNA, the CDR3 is TGTGCCAGCAGTTTCGGGCACAACTACGAGCAGTACTTC.

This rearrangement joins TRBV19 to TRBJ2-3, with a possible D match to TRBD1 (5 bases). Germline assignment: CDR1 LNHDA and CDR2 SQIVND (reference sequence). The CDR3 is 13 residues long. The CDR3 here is CAMQGLRRGTQYF. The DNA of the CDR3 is TGTGCTATGCAGGGTCTTAGGAGAGGTACGCAGTATTTT.

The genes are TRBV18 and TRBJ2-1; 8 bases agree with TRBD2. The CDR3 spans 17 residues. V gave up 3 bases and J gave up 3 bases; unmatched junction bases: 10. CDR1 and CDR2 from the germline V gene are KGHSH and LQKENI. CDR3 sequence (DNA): TGTGCCAGCTCACCGGAAATAGCGGGACCCTTCTACAATGAGCAGTTCTTC. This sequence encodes CASSPEIAGPFYNEQFF.